Listed here is a single TCR beta chain. Antigen unknown. V was cut by 9 bases and J by 2 bases, with 8 bases left in between. Germline CDR1 and CDR2: MNHNS and SASEGT. The CDR3 is made up of 12 amino acids. The sample comes from a study of cytomegalovirus exposure and HLA in healthy donors. Study background: An early data release held 75 million to 100 million unique TCRs from HLA-typed donors.

Study results and caveats: Cytomegalovirus status was reportedly diagnosed by the classifier with high sensitivity and specificity.

The PCR employed 60 Vbeta primers together with 13 Jbeta primers. The method was immunoSEQ multiplex PCR; TCRdb's version includes in-frame clones alone and lacks a portion of them. The sample has about 120,000 clones, 81% seen once. This clonotype originated in a woman aged 35 to 49 in good health and CMV-seronegative. The V and J genes are TRBV6-1 and TRBJ1-5, with no clear D. Sequences were obtained from PBMCs. The CDR3, as DNA: TGTGCCAGTGCGTACGGCAATCAGCCCCAGCATTTT. This encodes CASAYGNQPQHF.